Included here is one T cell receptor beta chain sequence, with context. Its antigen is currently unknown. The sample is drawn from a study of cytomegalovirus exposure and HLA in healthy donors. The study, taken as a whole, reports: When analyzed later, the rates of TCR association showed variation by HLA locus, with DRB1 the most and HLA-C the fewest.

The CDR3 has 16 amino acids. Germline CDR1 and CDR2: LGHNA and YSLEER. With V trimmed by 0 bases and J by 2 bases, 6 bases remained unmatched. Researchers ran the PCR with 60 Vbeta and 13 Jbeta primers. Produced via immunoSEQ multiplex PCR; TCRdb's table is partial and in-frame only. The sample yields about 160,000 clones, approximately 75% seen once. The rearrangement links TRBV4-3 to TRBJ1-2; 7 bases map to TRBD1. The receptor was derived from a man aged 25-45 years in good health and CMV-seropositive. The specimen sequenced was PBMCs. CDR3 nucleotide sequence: TGCGCCAGCAGCCAAGAACGGGACAGAAGGAACTATGGCTACACCTTC. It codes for CASSQERDRRNYGYTF.